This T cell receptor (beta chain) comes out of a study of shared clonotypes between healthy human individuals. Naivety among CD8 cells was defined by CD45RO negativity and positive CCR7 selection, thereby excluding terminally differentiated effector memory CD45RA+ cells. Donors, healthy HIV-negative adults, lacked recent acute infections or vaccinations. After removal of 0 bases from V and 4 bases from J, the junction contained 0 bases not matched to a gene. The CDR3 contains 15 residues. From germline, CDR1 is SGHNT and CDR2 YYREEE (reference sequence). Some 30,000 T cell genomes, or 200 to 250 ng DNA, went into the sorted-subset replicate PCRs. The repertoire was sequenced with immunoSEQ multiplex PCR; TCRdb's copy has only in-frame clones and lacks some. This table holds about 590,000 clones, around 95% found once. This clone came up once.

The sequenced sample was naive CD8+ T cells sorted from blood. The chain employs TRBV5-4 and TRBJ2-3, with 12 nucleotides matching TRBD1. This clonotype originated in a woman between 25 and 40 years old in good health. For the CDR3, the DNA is TGTGCCAGCAGCTTGGGGGACAGGGGGCCAGATACGCAGTATTTT. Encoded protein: CASSLGDRGPDTQYF.